Listed below are T cell receptor beta chains from one sample, sequenced in a study of CD8 T cells in Susac syndrome. TCRdb itself ran the immunoSEQ multiplex PCR reads through MiXCR, one entry per CDR3 protein. The sample carries about 140,000 distinct CDR3 sequences, approximately 95% recorded once. The sequencing input was CD4+ T cells from PBMCs. These receptor sequences come from a human donor with Susac syndrome. CDR3s include the opening cysteine and the closing phenylalanine or tryptophan. The D gene is left open where the match is weak. Clone size is not always given. Where it is, it says once, few, many or a class for expanded clones.

v_gene: TRBV18
abundance: .
j_gene: TRBJ1-1
d_gene: .
CDR3nt: TGTGCCAGCTCACCAGGCCTGGGACAAGGTGAAGCTTTCTTT
CDR3aa: CASSPGLGQGEAFF

v_gene: TRBV18
abundance: .
j_gene: TRBJ2-1
d_gene: TRBD2
CDR3nt: TGTGCCAGCTCACCAGGGAGCGGGAGGATACATGAGCAGTTCTTC
CDR3aa: CASSPGSGRIHEQFF

v_gene: TRBV7-9
abundance: .
j_gene: TRBJ1-1
d_gene: .
CDR3nt: TGTGCCAGCACCCTCCGGTTGAACACTGAAGCTTTCTTT
CDR3aa: CASTLRLNTEAFF

v_gene: TRBV7-2
abundance: .
j_gene: TRBJ1-5
d_gene: TRBD1
CDR3nt: TGTGCCAGCAGCTTCCAGGGGGAGCAGCCCCAGCATTTT
CDR3aa: CASSFQGEQPQHF

v_gene: TRBV28
abundance: .
j_gene: TRBJ2-7
d_gene: TRBD2
CDR3nt: TGTGCCAGCAGTGAGAACCTATGGGGGGGAGGGGACGAGCAGTACTTC
CDR3aa: CASSENLWGGGDEQYF

v_gene: TRBV30
abundance: .
j_gene: TRBJ1-1
d_gene: .
CDR3nt: TGTGCCTGGAGTGCAGAGACAGGAGAAGGGACTGAAGCTTTCTTT
CDR3aa: CAWSAETGEGTEAFF

v_gene: TRBV12-3/TRBV12-4
abundance: few
j_gene: TRBJ1-2
d_gene: .
CDR3nt: TGTGCCAGCAGTTTTACGTCTGGCGCCTATGGCTACACCTTC
CDR3aa: CASSFTSGAYGYTF

v_gene: TRBV4-2
abundance: .
j_gene: TRBJ2-1
d_gene: TRBD2
CDR3nt: TGTGCCAGCAGCCAAGATTTACTAGCGGGAGGGAATGAGCAGTTCTTC
CDR3aa: CASSQDLLAGGNEQFF

v_gene: TRBV20-1
abundance: once
j_gene: TRBJ1-2
d_gene: TRBD1
CDR3nt: TGCAGTGCTAGACCCGGACAGGGGAAAGGCTACACCTTC
CDR3aa: CSARPGQGKGYTF

v_gene: TRBV3-1
abundance: .
j_gene: TRBJ2-7
d_gene: .
CDR3nt: TGTGCCAGCAGCAAAGGGCCAGAGCAGTACTTC
CDR3aa: CASSKGPEQYF

v_gene: TRBV20-1
abundance: .
j_gene: TRBJ2-7
d_gene: .
CDR3nt: TGCAGTGCTAGTCCGTCCGGGCGGGCCTCCGAGCAGTACTTC
CDR3aa: CSASPSGRASEQYF

v_gene: TRBV12-3/TRBV12-4
abundance: few
j_gene: TRBJ1-1
d_gene: .
CDR3nt: TGTGCCAGCAGTTCCCCTGGGACTGAAGCTTTCTTT
CDR3aa: CASSSPGTEAFF

v_gene: TRBV28
abundance: .
j_gene: TRBJ2-7
d_gene: .
CDR3nt: TGTGCCAGCAGTTCCCCGGTAGGTTCCTACGAGCAGTACTTC
CDR3aa: CASSSPVGSYEQYF

v_gene: TRBV5-1
abundance: .
j_gene: TRBJ2-3
d_gene: TRBD1
CDR3nt: TGCGCCAGCAGCTTGGCGGGGACAGGGGGCTCAGATACGCAGTATTTT
CDR3aa: CASSLAGTGGSDTQYF

v_gene: TRBV20-1
abundance: .
j_gene: TRBJ2-5
d_gene: .
CDR3nt: TGCAGTGCCCCCTTAACCGGGACTCTTAAAGAGACCCAGTACTTC
CDR3aa: CSAPLTGTLKETQYF

v_gene: TRBV30
abundance: .
j_gene: TRBJ2-7
d_gene: TRBD1
CDR3nt: TGTGCCTGGAACCGGGACAGGGGCGCCTACGAGCAGTACTTC
CDR3aa: CAWNRDRGAYEQYF

v_gene: TRBV7-2
abundance: .
j_gene: TRBJ2-1
d_gene: TRBD2
CDR3nt: TGTGCCAGCAGCTTAGTCCTAGCGGGAGGGTTGAATGAGCAGTTCTTC
CDR3aa: CASSLVLAGGLNEQFF

v_gene: TRBV5-6
abundance: .
j_gene: TRBJ2-7
d_gene: TRBD1
CDR3nt: TGTGCCAGCAGCTTCCGGGACAGGATCACCTACGAGCAGTACTTC
CDR3aa: CASSFRDRITYEQYF

v_gene: TRBV7-2
abundance: .
j_gene: TRBJ2-3
d_gene: TRBD2
CDR3nt: TGTGCCAGCAGGGCGGGAGTTAGAACAGATACGCAGTATTTT
CDR3aa: CASRAGVRTDTQYF

v_gene: TRBV3-1
abundance: .
j_gene: TRBJ1-1
d_gene: TRBD1
CDR3nt: TGTGCCAGCAGCGCGCGGGACAGGGGGACTGAAGCTTTCTTT
CDR3aa: CASSARDRGTEAFF

v_gene: TRBV20-1
abundance: .
j_gene: TRBJ2-7
d_gene: .
CDR3nt: TGCAGTGCTAGAGCCCGACTAGGTTACGAGCAGTACTTC
CDR3aa: CSARARLGYEQYF

v_gene: TRBV4-2
abundance: .
j_gene: TRBJ2-1
d_gene: .
CDR3nt: TGTGCCAGCAGCCAAGGAGGATTGCTAAATGAGCAGTTCTTC
CDR3aa: CASSQGGLLNEQFF

v_gene: TRBV7-2
abundance: .
j_gene: TRBJ1-2
d_gene: .
CDR3nt: TGTGCCAGCAGCTTAGCAGCCGCCGGGGTACATGGCTACACCTTC
CDR3aa: CASSLAAAGVHGYTF

v_gene: TRBV3-1
abundance: .
j_gene: TRBJ2-2
d_gene: .
CDR3nt: TGTGCCAGCAGCGCCTACACCGGGGAGCTGTTTTTT
CDR3aa: CASSAYTGELFF

v_gene: TRBV3-1
abundance: .
j_gene: TRBJ1-1
d_gene: TRBD1
CDR3nt: TGTGCCAGCAGAGTGACAGGGGCCAACACTGAAGCTTTCTTT
CDR3aa: CASRVTGANTEAFF

v_gene: TRBV9
abundance: .
j_gene: TRBJ1-1
d_gene: .
CDR3nt: TGTGCCAGCAGCCCCGGTCCGGGCCGCGGAGCTTTCTTT
CDR3aa: CASSPGPGRGAFF